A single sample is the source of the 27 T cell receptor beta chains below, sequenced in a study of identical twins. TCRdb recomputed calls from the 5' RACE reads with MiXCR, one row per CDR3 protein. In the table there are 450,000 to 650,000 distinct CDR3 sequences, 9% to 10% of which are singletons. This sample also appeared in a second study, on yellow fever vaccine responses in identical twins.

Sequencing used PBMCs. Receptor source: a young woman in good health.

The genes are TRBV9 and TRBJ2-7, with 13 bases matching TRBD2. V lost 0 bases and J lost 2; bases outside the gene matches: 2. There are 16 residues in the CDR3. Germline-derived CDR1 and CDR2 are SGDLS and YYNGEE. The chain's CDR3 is CASSVGGLAGAYEQYF. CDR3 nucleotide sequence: TGTGCCAGCAGCGTAGGAGGACTAGCGGGAGCCTACGAGCAGTACTTC.

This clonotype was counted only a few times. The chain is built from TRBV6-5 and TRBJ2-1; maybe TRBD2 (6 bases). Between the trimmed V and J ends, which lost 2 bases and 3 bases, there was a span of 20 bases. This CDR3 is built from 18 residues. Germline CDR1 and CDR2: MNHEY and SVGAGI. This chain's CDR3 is CASSYQSFTEGRYNEQFF. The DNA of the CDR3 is TGTGCCAGCAGTTACCAATCCTTTACGGAGGGCCGCTACAATGAGCAGTTCTTC.

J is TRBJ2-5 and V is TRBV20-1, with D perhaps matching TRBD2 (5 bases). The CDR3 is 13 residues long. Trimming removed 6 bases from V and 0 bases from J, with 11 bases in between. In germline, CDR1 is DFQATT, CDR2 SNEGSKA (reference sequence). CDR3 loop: CSALSGNQETQYF. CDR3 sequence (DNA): TGCAGTGCCCTTTCCGGGAACCAAGAGACCCAGTACTTC.

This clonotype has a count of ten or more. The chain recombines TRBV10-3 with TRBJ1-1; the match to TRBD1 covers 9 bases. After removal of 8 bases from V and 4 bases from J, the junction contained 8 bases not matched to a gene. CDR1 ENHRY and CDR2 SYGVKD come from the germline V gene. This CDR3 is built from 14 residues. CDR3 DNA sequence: TGTGCCATCGCGCGGACAGGGGAGAGCACTGAAGCTTTCTTT. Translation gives CAIARTGESTEAFF.

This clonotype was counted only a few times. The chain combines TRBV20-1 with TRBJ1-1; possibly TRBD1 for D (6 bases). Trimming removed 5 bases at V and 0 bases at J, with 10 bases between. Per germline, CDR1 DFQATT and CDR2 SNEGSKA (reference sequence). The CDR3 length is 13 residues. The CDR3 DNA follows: TGCAGTGCTGACAGGCTTTTGAACACTGAAGCTTTCTTT. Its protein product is CSADRLLNTEAFF.

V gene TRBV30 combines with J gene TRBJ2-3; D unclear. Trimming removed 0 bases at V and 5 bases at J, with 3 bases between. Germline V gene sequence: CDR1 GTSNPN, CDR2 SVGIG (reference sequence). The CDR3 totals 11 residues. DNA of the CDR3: TGTGCCTGGAGTGTGAAAGATACGCAGTATTTT. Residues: CAWSVKDTQYF.

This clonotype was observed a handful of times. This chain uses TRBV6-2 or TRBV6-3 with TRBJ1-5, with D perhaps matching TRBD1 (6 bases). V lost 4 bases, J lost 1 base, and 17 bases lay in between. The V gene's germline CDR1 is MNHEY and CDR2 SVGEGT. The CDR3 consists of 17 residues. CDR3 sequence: CASSFSSQGVSNQPQHF. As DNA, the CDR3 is TGTGCCAGCAGTTTTTCATCACAGGGTGTGAGCAATCAGCCCCAGCATTTT.

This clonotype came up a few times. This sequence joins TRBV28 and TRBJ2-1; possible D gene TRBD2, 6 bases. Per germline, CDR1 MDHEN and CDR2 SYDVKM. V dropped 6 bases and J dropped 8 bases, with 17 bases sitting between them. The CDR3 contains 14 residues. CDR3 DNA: TGTGCCAGCAGCCTCGGGGGTCGGAGGGATGAGCAGTTCTTC. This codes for CASSLGGRRDEQFF. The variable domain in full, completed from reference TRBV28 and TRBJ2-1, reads DVKVTQSSRYLVKRTGEKVFLECVQDMDHENMFWYRQDPGLGLRLIYFSYDVKMKEKGDIPEGYSVSREKKERFSLILESASTNQTSMYLCASSLGGRRDEQFFGPGTRLTVL.

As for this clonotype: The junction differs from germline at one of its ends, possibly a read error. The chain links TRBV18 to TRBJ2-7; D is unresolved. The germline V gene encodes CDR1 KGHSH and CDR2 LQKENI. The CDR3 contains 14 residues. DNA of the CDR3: TGTGCCAGCTCACCACGATCCTACTCCCACGAGCAGTACTTC. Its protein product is CASSPRSYSHEQYF.

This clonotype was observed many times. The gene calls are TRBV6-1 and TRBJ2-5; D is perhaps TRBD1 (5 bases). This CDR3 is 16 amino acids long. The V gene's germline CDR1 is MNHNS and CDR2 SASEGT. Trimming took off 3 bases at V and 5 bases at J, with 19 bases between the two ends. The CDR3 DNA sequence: TGTGCCAGCAGTGATTCGGACATCTATCCTGCGGAGACCCAGTACTTC. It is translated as CASSDSDIYPAETQYF.

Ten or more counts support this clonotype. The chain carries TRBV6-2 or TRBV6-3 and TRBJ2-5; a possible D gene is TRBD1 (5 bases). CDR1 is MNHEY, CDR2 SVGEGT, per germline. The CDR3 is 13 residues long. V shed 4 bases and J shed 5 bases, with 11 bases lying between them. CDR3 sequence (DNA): TGTGCCAGCAGTTCGTGGAACAGGGAGACCCAGTACTTC. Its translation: CASSSWNRETQYF.

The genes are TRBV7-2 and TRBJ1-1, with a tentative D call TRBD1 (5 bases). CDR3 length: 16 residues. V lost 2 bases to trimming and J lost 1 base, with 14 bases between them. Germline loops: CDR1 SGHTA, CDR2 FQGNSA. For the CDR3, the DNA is TGTGCCAGCAGCTTATTAGTGTCAGGGAGGAACACTGAAGCTTTCTTT. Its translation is CASSLLVSGRNTEAFF.

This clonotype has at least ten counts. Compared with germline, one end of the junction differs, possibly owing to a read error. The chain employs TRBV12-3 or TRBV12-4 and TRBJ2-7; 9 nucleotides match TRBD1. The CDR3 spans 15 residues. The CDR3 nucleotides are TGTGCCAGCATTTTAAACAGGGGGCGCGCCCACGAGCAGTACTTC. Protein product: CASILNRGRAHEQYF.

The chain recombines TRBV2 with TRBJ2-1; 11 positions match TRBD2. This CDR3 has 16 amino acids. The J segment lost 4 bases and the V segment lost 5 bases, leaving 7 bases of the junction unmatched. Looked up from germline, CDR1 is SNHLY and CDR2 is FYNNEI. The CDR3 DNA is TGTGCCAGCAGTCTATTTAGCGGGGGGGCGTACAATGAGCAGTTCTTC. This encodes CASSLFSGGAYNEQFF.

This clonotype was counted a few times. The CDR3 sequence: CASSVGSASGGTDTQYF. As DNA, the CDR3 is TGTGCCAGCAGCGTAGGTTCGGCTAGCGGCGGCACAGATACGCAGTATTTT. The V gene is TRBV9, the J gene TRBJ2-3, with 7 bases identical to TRBD2. CDR3 length equals 17 residues. J was trimmed by 1 base and V by 0 bases; bases with no gene match: 8. CDR1 and CDR2 (germline): SGDLS, YYNGEE.

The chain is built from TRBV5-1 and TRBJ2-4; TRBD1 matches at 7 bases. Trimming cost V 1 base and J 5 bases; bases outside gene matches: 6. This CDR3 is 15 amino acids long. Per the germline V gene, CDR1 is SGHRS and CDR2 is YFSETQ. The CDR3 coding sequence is TGCGCCAGCAGCTTGATGTCAGGGGGACAAAACATTCAGTACTTC. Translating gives CASSLMSGGQNIQYF.

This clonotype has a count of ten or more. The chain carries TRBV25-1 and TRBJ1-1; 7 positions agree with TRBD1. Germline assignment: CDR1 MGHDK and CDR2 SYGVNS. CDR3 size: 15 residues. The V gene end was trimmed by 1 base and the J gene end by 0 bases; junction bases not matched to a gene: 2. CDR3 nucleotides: TGTGCCAGCAGTGAATTGGGACAGCTGAACACTGAAGCTTTCTTT. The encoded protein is CASSELGQLNTEAFF.

For the CDR3, the DNA is TGTGCCAGCAGCCAAGATAGAGTCTTCACAGATACGCAGTATTTT. It codes for CASSQDRVFTDTQYF. The chain combines TRBV3-1 with TRBJ2-3; no clear D. CDR1 LGHDT and CDR2 YNNKEL come from the germline V gene (reference sequence). Trimming left V 0 bases short and J 2 bases short, with 9 bases between. CDR3 length: 15 amino acids.

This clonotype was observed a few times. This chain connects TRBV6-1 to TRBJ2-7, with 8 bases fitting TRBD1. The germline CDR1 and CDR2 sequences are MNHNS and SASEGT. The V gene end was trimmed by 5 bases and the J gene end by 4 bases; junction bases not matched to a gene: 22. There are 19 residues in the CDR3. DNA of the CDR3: TGTGCCAGCAGTCCTACCCGGGACAGGAACCGACCGCTTCCTTACGAGCAGTACTTC. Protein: CASSPTRDRNRPLPYEQYF.

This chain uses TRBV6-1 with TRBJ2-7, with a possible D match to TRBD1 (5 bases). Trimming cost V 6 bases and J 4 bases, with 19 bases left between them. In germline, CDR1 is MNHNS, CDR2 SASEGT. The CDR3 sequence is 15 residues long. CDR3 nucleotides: TGTGCCAGCAGCCCTGCCCAGGGCCCTGGGTACGAGCAGTACTTC. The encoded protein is CASSPAQGPGYEQYF.

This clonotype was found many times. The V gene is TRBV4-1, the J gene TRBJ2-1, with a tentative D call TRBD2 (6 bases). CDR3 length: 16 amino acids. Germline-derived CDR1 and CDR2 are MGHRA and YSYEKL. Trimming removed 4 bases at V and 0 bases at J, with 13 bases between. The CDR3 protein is CASSPWREHSYNEQFF. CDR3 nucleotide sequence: TGCGCCAGCAGCCCCTGGCGGGAACACTCCTACAATGAGCAGTTCTTC.

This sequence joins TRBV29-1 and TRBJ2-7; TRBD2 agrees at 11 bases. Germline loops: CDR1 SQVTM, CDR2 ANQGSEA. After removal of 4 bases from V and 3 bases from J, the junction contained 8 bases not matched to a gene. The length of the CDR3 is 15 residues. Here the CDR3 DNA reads TGCAGCGTTGGTCCTACTAGCGGGAGTTTCTACGAGCAGTACTTC. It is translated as CSVGPTSGSFYEQYF.

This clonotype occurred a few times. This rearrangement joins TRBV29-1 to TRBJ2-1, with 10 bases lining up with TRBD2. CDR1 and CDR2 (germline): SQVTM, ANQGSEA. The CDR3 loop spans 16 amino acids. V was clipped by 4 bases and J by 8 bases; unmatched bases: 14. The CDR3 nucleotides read TGCAGCGTTGCCATTACCGGGACTAGCGTAAAGGATGAGCAGTTCTTC. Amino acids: CSVAITGTSVKDEQFF.

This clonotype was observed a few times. The DNA of the CDR3 is TGTGCCAGCAGAGATAGCGGGAGAGCGGATACGCAGTATTTT. This sequence encodes CASRDSGRADTQYF. The chain employs TRBV12-3 or TRBV12-4 and TRBJ2-3, with 9 bases that match TRBD2. J gave up 6 bases and V 6 bases, and 7 bases lay outside the gene matches. The CDR3 loop spans 14 amino acids.

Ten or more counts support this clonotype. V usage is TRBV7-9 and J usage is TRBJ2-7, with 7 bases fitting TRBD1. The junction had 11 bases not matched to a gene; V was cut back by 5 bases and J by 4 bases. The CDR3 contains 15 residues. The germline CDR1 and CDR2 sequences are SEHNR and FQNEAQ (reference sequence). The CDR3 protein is CASSPPRDSFYEQYF. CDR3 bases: TGTGCCAGCAGCCCTCCCCGGGACAGCTTTTACGAGCAGTACTTC. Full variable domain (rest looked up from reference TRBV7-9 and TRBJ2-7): DTGVSQNPRHKITKRGQNVTFRCDPISEHNRLYWYRQTLGQGPEFLTYFQNEAQLEKSRLLSDRFSAERPKGSFSTLEIQRTEQGDSAMYLCASSPPRDSFYEQYFGPGTRLTVT.

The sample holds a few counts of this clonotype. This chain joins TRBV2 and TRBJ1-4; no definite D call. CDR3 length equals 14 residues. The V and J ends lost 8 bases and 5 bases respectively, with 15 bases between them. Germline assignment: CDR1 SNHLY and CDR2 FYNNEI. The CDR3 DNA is TGTGCCAGCGAAATCCCCCAGGAGAATGAAAAACTGTTTTTT. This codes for CASEIPQENEKLFF.

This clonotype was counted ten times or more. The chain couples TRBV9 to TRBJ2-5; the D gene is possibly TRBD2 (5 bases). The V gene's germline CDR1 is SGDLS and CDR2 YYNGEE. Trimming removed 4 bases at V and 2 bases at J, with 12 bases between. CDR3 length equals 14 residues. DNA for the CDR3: TGTGCCAGCAGCCTTCGACTACATCAAGAGACCCAGTACTTC. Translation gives CASSLRLHQETQYF.